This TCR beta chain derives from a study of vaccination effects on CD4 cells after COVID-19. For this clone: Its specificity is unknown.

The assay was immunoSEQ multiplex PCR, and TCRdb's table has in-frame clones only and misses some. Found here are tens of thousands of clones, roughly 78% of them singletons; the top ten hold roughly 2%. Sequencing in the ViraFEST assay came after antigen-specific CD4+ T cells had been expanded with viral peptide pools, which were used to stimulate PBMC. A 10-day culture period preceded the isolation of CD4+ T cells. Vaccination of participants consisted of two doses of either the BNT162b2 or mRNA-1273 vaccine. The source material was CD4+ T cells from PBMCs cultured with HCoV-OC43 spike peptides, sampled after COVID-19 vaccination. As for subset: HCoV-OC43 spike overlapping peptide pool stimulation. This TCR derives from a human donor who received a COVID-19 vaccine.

CDR3 region: CASSPGGLYQETQYF. CDR3 nucleotides: TGTGCCAGCAGCCCGGGTGGTCTATACCAAGAGACCCAGTACTTC. The V and J genes are TRBV6-2 or TRBV6-3 and TRBJ2-5, with unresolved D. V was shortened by 6 bases and J by 0 bases, with 14 bases between the two germline ends. Germline V lookup: CDR1 MNHEY, CDR2 SVGEGT. CDR3 size: 15 residues.